One and the same sample provided the 29 T cell receptor beta chains below, sequenced in a study of cytomegalovirus exposure and HLA in healthy donors. Both 60 Vbeta primers and 13 Jbeta primers went into the PCR. Profiling relied on immunoSEQ multiplex PCR, and the TCRdb table lists in-frame clones only, not all of them. The repertoire holds about 150,000 clones, roughly 80% seen once, with under 4.5% in the top ten. Material: PBMCs. The receptor set was obtained from a woman aged 40 to 50 in good health and CMV-seronegative.

This rearrangement joins TRBV5-8 to TRBJ1-2; D not certain. The CDR3 is 15 amino acids. Germline-derived CDR1 and CDR2 are SGHTS and YDEGEE. V lost 1 base and J 1 base, leaving 11 bases between the germline ends. The CDR3 bases are TGTGCCAGCAGCTTGACAACAGTCCGTAACTATGGCTACACCTTC. Its protein product is CASSLTTVRNYGYTF. Together with reference TRBV5-8 and TRBJ1-2, the CDR3 gives the full variable domain: EAGVTQSPTHLIKTRGQQATLRCSPISGHTSVYWYQQALGLGLQFLLWYDEGEERNRGNFPPRFSGRQFPNYSSELNVNALELEDSALYLCASSLTTVRNYGYTFGSGTRLTVV.

The J gene is TRBJ2-7, the V gene TRBV6-6; TRBD1 is a possible D gene (5 bases). Germline V gives CDR1 MNHNY, CDR2 SVGAGI (reference sequence). CDR3 length: 12 residues. V lost 7 bases and J 3 bases, leaving 10 bases between the germline ends. CDR3 protein: CASNDRYYEQYF. The CDR3 DNA reads as TGTGCCAGCAATGACAGATACTACGAGCAGTACTTC.

The V call is TRBV11-3, the J call TRBJ1-2; D not resolved. This CDR3 has 11 residues. The V gene lost 3 bases and the J gene lost 4 bases, with 3 bases spanning the gap. From germline, CDR1 is SGHNT and CDR2 YENEEA. DNA of the CDR3: TGTGCCAGCAGCTTCGGCTATGGCTACACCTTC. Translating it yields CASSFGYGYTF.

The gene calls are TRBV5-1 and TRBJ2-4; D is uncertain. V was clipped by 6 bases and J by 3 bases, with 10 bases between them. This CDR3 region has 13 residues. Looked up from germline, CDR1 is SGHRS and CDR2 is YFSETQ. The CDR3 here is CASISSGKNIQYF. CDR3 nucleotides: TGCGCCAGCATCTCTTCCGGCAAAAACATTCAGTACTTC. Full variable domain (outside the CDR3, taken from reference TRBV5-1 and TRBJ2-4): KAGVTQTPRYLIKTRGQQVTLSCSPISGHRSVSWYQQTPGQGLQFLFEYFSETQRNKGNFPGRFSGRQFSNSRSEMNVSTLELGDSALYLCASISSGKNIQYFGAGTRLSVL.

This chain links TRBV6-4 with TRBJ2-5; D call uncertain. Trimming shortened V by 7 bases and J by 4 bases, and 16 bases separated the two germline ends. The CDR3 runs 14 residues. Germline CDR1 and CDR2: MRHNA and SNTAGT. CDR3 sequence (DNA): TGTGCCAGCAATCGCGAGAGCGAGCGAGAGACCCAGTACTTC. It yields the protein CASNRESERETQYF.

The rearrangement joins TRBV4-2 to TRBJ2-3; no reliable D call. V dropped 6 bases and J dropped 1 base, with 5 bases sitting between them. The CDR3 contains 12 residues. Germline CDR1 LGHNA, CDR2 YNFKEQ. CDR3 residues: CASRPGTDTQYF. As DNA, the CDR3 is TGTGCCAGCAGGCCAGGCACAGATACGCAGTATTTT.

This clone was found many times. V usage is TRBV4-2 and J usage is TRBJ1-1; 9 nucleotides agree with TRBD1. The CDR3 totals 14 residues. Germline V gene sequence: CDR1 LGHNA, CDR2 YNFKEQ. The ends lost 3 bases at V and 2 bases at J; junction bases unmatched: 1. The CDR3: CASSQDRGNTEAFF. In DNA form, the CDR3 reads TGTGCCAGCAGCCAGGACAGGGGCAACACTGAAGCTTTCTTT.

CDR3 region: CASSRGQGVAETQYF. CDR3 DNA sequence: TGCGCCAGCAGCAGGGGACAGGGGGTCGCAGAGACCCAGTACTTC. The V call is TRBV4-1, the J call TRBJ2-5, with TRBD1 matching 11 bases. The V and J ends lost 5 bases and 4 bases, in that order; junction bases with no gene match: 6. The CDR3 consists of 15 residues. The germline gives CDR1 MGHRA, CDR2 YSYEKL.

The rearrangement joins TRBV27 to TRBJ2-3, with unresolved D. The CDR3 covers 15 residues. Germline loops: CDR1 MNHEY, CDR2 SMNVEV (reference sequence). Trimming took 0 bases from V and 2 from J, leaving 9 bases between them. CDR3 nucleotide sequence: TGTGCCAGCAGTTTATCCTTTACTCCCACAGATACGCAGTATTTT. Protein sequence: CASSLSFTPTDTQYF.

The chain joins TRBV19 to TRBJ2-2; the match to TRBD1 covers 9 bases. With 5 bases clipped from V and 6 bases from J, the junction kept 10 bases outside the gene matches. Germline lookup yields CDR1 LNHDA and CDR2 SQIVND (reference sequence). CDR3 length: 16 residues. The CDR3 sequence: CASSPWTGVISGELFF. CDR3 bases: TGTGCCAGTAGTCCCTGGACAGGGGTGATTTCCGGGGAGCTGTTTTTT.

V usage is TRBV28 and J usage is TRBJ1-3, with D uncertain. Germline V lookup: CDR1 MDHEN, CDR2 SYDVKM. The V gene lost 10 bases and the J gene lost 1 base, with 14 bases spanning the gap. CDR3 length: 14 residues. The DNA for the CDR3 is TGTGCCACCCTCTACCCACTTTCTGGAAACACCATATATTTT. Translation gives CATLYPLSGNTIYF.

This clone was counted only a few times. The CDR3 DNA is TGTGCCAGCAGTAACAGGGGGCTATCCTACGAGCAGTACTTC. Translated: CASSNRGLSYEQYF. The gene calls are TRBV27 and TRBJ2-7; 9 bases are a match to TRBD1. The junction had 3 bases not matched to a gene; V was cut back by 5 bases and J by 1 base. CDR3 length: 14 residues. Germline CDR1 is MNHEY and CDR2 is SMNVEV (reference sequence).

The rearrangement uses TRBV29-1 and TRBJ2-5; D gene ambiguous. The CDR3 has 14 amino acids. CDR1 and CDR2 (germline): SQVTM, ANQGSEA. Trimming shortened V by 5 bases and J by 2 bases, and 15 bases separated the two germline ends. The CDR3 loop is CSVYLVLSQETQYF. The CDR3 region has the DNA TGCAGCGTTTACTTAGTGCTATCTCAAGAGACCCAGTACTTC.

This chain links TRBV11-2 with TRBJ1-1; TRBD1 aligns across 7 bases. The CDR3 runs 12 residues. V gave up 5 bases and J gave up 10 bases; unmatched junction bases: 7. From germline, CDR1 is SGHAT and CDR2 FQNNGV. The CDR3 nucleotides are TGTGCCAGCAGCCTAACAGGGGCTGGAGCTTTCTTT. Amino acid sequence: CASSLTGAGAFF.

This clone was seen more than once but under ten times. The chain has TRBV5-4 and TRBJ1-2, with TRBD1 matching over 7 bases. Germline values: CDR1 SGHNT, CDR2 YYREEE (reference sequence). The length of the CDR3 is 12 residues. The V segment lost 5 bases and the J segment 4 bases; nucleotides outside the gene matches: 2. The CDR3 DNA follows: TGTGCCAGCAGGGGACAGTTCTATGGCTACACCTTC. This gives the protein CASRGQFYGYTF.

Points on this clone: Other nucleotide sequences from this sample produce the same CDR3. The rearrangement links TRBV5-4 to TRBJ2-5; TRBD2 matches at 11 bases. The CDR3 loop spans 14 amino acids. Trimming at V came to 4 bases and at J to 5 bases, leaving 4 bases not matched to a gene. Looked up from germline, CDR1 is SGHNT and CDR2 is YYREEE (reference sequence). CDR3 DNA sequence: TGTGCCAGCAGCCCCGGGACTAGCGGCGAGACCCAGTACTTC. Amino acid sequence: CASSPGTSGETQYF.

The chain has TRBV9 and TRBJ2-5; 13 bases fit TRBD2. The V gene's germline CDR1 is SGDLS and CDR2 YYNGEE. Trimming took 0 bases from V and 3 from J; bases not matched to a gene: 5. This CDR3 region has 17 residues. This CDR3 is CASSVGTSGGFKETQYF. CDR3 DNA: TGTGCCAGCAGCGTAGGGACTAGCGGGGGCTTTAAAGAGACCCAGTACTTC. The whole variable domain, filled in from reference TRBV9 and TRBJ2-5, reads DSGVTQTPKHLITATGQRVTLRCSPRSGDLSVYWYQQSLDQGLQFLIQYYNGEERAKGNILERFSAQQFPDLHSELNLSSLELGDSALYFCASSVGTSGGFKETQYFGPGTRLLVL.

This clone came up once. The chain recombines TRBV2 with TRBJ1-4; the D gene is possibly TRBD1 (6 bases). CDR3 size: 13 residues. In germline, CDR1 is SNHLY, CDR2 FYNNEI. V shed 9 bases and J shed 8 bases, with 16 bases lying between them. CDR3 sequence: CASKLGQAEKLFF. The CDR3 DNA sequence: TGTGCCAGTAAGTTGGGACAAGCGGAAAAACTGTTTTTT.

The chain carries TRBV28 and TRBJ2-1; maybe TRBD1 (5 bases). There are 15 residues in the CDR3. Trimming cost V 7 bases and J 3 bases, with 16 bases left between them. Germline V gene lookup returns CDR1 MDHEN and CDR2 SYDVKM. The chain's CDR3 is CASNLRQIYYNEQFF. For the CDR3, the DNA is TGTGCCAGCAACCTTAGACAGATATACTACAATGAGCAGTTCTTC.

In this sample, this clone turned up once. The chain joins TRBV19 to TRBJ2-3, with D tentatively TRBD1 (6 bases). Germline values: CDR1 LNHDA, CDR2 SQIVND (reference sequence). The CDR3 spans 15 residues. Trimming removed 1 base from V and 5 bases from J, with 13 bases in between. The chain's CDR3 is CASSIAQGEGDTQYF. Written as DNA, the CDR3 is TGTGCCAGTAGTATAGCACAGGGTGAGGGAGATACGCAGTATTTT. The variable domain in full, with the rest retrieved from reference TRBV19 and TRBJ2-3, is DGGITQSPKYLFRKEGQNVTLSCEQNLNHDAMYWYRQDPGQGLRLIYYSQIVNDFQKGDIAEGYSVSREKKESFPLTVTSAQKNPTAFYLCASSIAQGEGDTQYFGPGTRLTVL.

The chain links TRBV13 to TRBJ1-3; D is undetermined. The CDR3 is 15 residues long. V lost 3 bases, J lost 0 bases, and 9 bases lay in between. CDR1 and CDR2 from the germline V gene are PRHDT and FYEKMQ (reference sequence). Written as DNA, the CDR3 is TGTGCCAGCAGCTTTGCACACCCCTCTGGAAACACCATATATTTT. Protein product: CASSFAHPSGNTIYF. Supplemented by reference TRBV13 and TRBJ1-3, the full variable domain reads AAGVIQSPRHLIKEKRETATLKCYPIPRHDTVYWYQQGPGQDPQFLISFYEKMQSDKGSIPDRFSAQQFSDYHSELNMSSLELGDSALYFCASSFAHPSGNTIYFGEGSWLTVV.

The chain uses TRBV6-5 and TRBJ1-1; no clear D gene. Germline V gives CDR1 MNHEY, CDR2 SVGAGI. V was shortened by 8 bases and J by 7 bases, with 17 bases between the two germline ends. The CDR3 has 13 amino acids. CDR3 sequence (DNA): TGTGCCAGCCTAGGAGGCGGACGGGATGAAGCTTTCTTT. It is translated as CASLGGGRDEAFF.

This clone has a handful of counts. The chain employs TRBV5-1 and TRBJ1-1; D not certain. The CDR3 contains 11 residues. Germline values: CDR1 SGHRS, CDR2 YFSETQ. The germline V and J ends were trimmed by 4 bases and 3 bases, with 4 bases remaining between them. The chain's CDR3 is CASSIDTEAFF. The CDR3 DNA follows: TGCGCCAGCAGCATCGACACTGAAGCTTTCTTT.

This chain joins TRBV7-9 and TRBJ1-1; D ambiguous. The germline V and J ends were trimmed by 5 bases and 10 bases, with 17 bases remaining between them. Germline CDR1 and CDR2: SEHNR and FQNEAQ (reference sequence). This CDR3 comprises 13 residues. The CDR3 nucleotides read TGTGCCAGCAGCCCTACAGAGGCGGGGAGAGCTTTCTTT. Protein sequence: CASSPTEAGRAFF.

This rearrangement joins TRBV7-9 to TRBJ1-6; 10 nucleotides align to TRBD1. This CDR3 region has 17 residues. J was trimmed by 9 bases and V by 5 bases; bases with no gene match: 13. Per germline, CDR1 SEHNR and CDR2 FQNEAQ (reference sequence). The CDR3, as DNA: TGTGCCAGCAGCCGACGCCCCGGGACAGGGGACCTTTCACCCCTCCACTTT. Its translation: CASSRRPGTGDLSPLHF.

The chain uses TRBV10-3 and TRBJ2-5, with a weak D call TRBD2 (5 bases). Looked up from germline, CDR1 is ENHRY and CDR2 is SYGVKD. The CDR3 spans 14 residues. The V and J ends lost 3 bases and 0 bases respectively, with 8 bases between them. As DNA, the CDR3 is TGTGCCATCAGTGACGCGGGCAACCAAGAGACCCAGTACTTC. Its protein is CAISDAGNQETQYF.

The J gene is TRBJ2-7, the V gene TRBV6-5; D might be TRBD2 (5 bases). Trimming removed 0 bases at V and 5 bases at J, with 14 bases between. Germline V lookup: CDR1 MNHEY, CDR2 SVGAGI. CDR3 length: 15 amino acids. CDR3 DNA: TGTGCCAGCAGTTACTCCGGCCCCGCGGGCCACGAGCAGTACTTC. This translates into CASSYSGPAGHEQYF.

V gene TRBV7-6 combines with J gene TRBJ2-2; D is ambiguous. This CDR3 has 13 residues. V dropped 5 bases and J dropped 5 bases, with 9 bases sitting between them. Germline values: CDR1 SGHVS, CDR2 FNYEAQ. The CDR3 spells CASSLERTGELFF. In DNA, the CDR3 is TGTGCCAGCAGCCTTGAACGGACCGGGGAGCTGTTTTTT.

The rearrangement uses TRBV5-1 and TRBJ2-7; 10 bases agree with TRBD2. The trim removed 5 bases at V and 5 bases at J, leaving 4 bases unmatched. Germline V gives CDR1 SGHRS, CDR2 YFSETQ. The CDR3 contains 13 residues. This chain's CDR3 is CASRRGTSDEQYF. DNA for the CDR3: TGCGCCAGCAGGCGCGGGACTAGCGACGAGCAGTACTTC.